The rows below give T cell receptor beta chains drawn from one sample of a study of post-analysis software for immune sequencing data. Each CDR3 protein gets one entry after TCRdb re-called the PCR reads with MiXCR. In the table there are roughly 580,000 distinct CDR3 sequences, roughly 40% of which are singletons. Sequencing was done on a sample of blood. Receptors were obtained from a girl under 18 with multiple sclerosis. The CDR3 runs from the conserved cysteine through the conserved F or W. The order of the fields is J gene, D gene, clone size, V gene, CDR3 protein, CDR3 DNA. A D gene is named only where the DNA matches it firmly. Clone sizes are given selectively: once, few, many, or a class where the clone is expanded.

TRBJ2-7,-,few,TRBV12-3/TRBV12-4,CASSSDGAMKQYF,TGTGCCAGCAGTTCGGACGGTGCTATGAAGCAGTACTTC
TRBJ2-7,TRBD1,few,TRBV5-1,CASNGQGGSYEQYF,TGCGCCAGCAATGGACAGGGTGGGAGTTACGAGCAGTACTTC
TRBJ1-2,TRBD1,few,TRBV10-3,CATRARDRGFGGYTF,TGTGCCACGCGCGCCAGGGACAGGGGCTTCGGAGGCTACACCTTC
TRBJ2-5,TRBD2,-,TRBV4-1,CASSQVTSGWGTQYF,TGCGCCAGCAGCCAAGTGACTAGCGGATGGGGGACCCAGTACTTC
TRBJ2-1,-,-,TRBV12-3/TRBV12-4,CASSFGWNSGQFF,TGTGCCAGCAGTTTTGGCTGGAACAGTGGGCAGTTCTTC
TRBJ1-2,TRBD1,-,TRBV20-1,CSVRDRANGYTF,TGCAGTGTACGGGACAGGGCCAATGGCTACACCTTC
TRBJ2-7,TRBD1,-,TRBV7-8,CASSLSQGAIPYEQYF,TGTGCCAGCAGCTTATCGCAGGGGGCCATCCCCTACGAGCAGTACTTC
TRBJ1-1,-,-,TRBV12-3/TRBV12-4,CASRASDGDTEAFF,TGTGCCAGCAGAGCTAGCGATGGGGACACTGAAGCTTTCTTT
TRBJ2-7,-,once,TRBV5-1,CVSTEGQGYEQYF,TGCGTCAGCACGGAGGGGCAGGGCTACGAGCAGTACTTC
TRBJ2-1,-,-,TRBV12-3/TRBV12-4,CASTPIGDLSSYNEQFF,TGTGCCAGCACCCCAATCGGGGACTTAAGCTCCTACAATGAGCAGTTCTTC
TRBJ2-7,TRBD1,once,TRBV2,CASRLTYRGETYEQYF,TGTGCCAGCAGGTTAACATACAGGGGCGAAACCTACGAGCAGTACTTC
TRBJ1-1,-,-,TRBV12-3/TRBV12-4,CASSPLGSWEENTEAFF,TGTGCCAGCAGTCCCCTGGGATCGTGGGAAGAAAACACTGAAGCTTTCTTT
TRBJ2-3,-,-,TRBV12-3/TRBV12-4,CASSPGGGLTDTQYF,TGTGCCAGCAGCCCTGGGGGGGGGCTCACAGATACGCAGTATTTT
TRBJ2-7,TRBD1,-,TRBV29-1,CSVPDRGSSYNEQYF,TGCAGCGTACCCGACAGGGGTAGCTCCTACAATGAGCAGTACTTC
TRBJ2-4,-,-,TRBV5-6,CASSGGAMKNIQYF,TGTGCCAGCAGCGGGGGGGCGATGAAAAACATTCAGTACTTC
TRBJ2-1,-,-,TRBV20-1,CSARDQGRLSYEQFF,TGCAGTGCTAGAGATCAGGGCAGGCTCTCCTACGAGCAGTTCTTC
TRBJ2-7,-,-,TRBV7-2,CASSLGGFSYEQYF,TGTGCCAGCAGCTTAGGGGGCTTCTCCTACGAGCAGTACTTC
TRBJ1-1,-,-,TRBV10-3,CAITRGDTEAFF,TGTGCCATCACGAGAGGGGACACTGAAGCTTTCTTT
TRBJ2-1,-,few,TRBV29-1,CSVPGSESLGWSYEQFF,TGCAGCGTTCCAGGGAGTGAGTCTTTAGGCTGGAGCTATGAGCAGTTCTTC
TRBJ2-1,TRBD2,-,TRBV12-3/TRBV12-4,CASSRSGGKYNEQFF,TGTGCCAGCAGTCGTAGCGGGGGGAAATACAATGAGCAGTTCTTC
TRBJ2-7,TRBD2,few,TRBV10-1,CASSALLAGGYEQYF,TGCGCCAGCAGTGCCCTTCTAGCGGGAGGCTACGAGCAGTACTTC
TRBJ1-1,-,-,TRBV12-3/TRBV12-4,CASSSSPWTVRNTEAFF,TGTGCCAGCAGTTCCTCTCCTTGGACGGTTAGGAACACTGAAGCTTTCTTT
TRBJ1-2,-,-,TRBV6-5,CASSRRVAYGYTF,TGTGCCAGCAGCCGGAGGGTGGCCTATGGCTACACCTTC
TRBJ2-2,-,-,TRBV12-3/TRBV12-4,CASKKTGELFF,TGTGCCAGCAAGAAAACCGGGGAGCTGTTTTTT
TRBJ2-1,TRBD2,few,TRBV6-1,CASPGTSGGPYNEQFF,TGTGCCTCCCCGGGGACTAGCGGGGGGCCGTACAATGAGCAGTTCTTC
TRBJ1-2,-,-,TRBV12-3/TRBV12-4,CASSPTDNYGYTF,TGTGCCAGCAGTCCGACCGACAACTATGGCTACACCTTC
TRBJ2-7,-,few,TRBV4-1,CASSQGQAYEQYF,TGCGCCAGCAGCCAAGGACAGGCCTACGAGCAGTACTTC
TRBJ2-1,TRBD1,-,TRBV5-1,CASSSGGQGERDEQFF,TGCGCCAGCAGCTCGGGGGGACAGGGCGAACGGGATGAGCAGTTCTTC
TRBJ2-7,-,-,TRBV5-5,CASRAEGGTYEQYF,TGTGCCAGCCGCGCTGAGGGGGGAACCTACGAGCAGTACTTC
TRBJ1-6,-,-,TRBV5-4,CASSLEGANSPLHF,TGTGCCAGCAGCTTGGAGGGCGCTAATTCACCCCTCCACTTT
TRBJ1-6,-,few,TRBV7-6,CASSLSRTTNSPLHF,TGTGCCAGCAGCTTATCAAGGACCACAAATTCACCCCTCCACTTT
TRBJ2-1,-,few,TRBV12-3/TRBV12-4,CASSLKDRGNEQFF,TGTGCCAGCAGTTTAAAAGACAGAGGCAATGAGCAGTTCTTC
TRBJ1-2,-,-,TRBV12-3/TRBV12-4,CASRAQVAYGYTF,TGTGCCAGCCGCGCACAGGTGGCCTATGGCTACACCTTC
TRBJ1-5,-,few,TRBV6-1,CASGGTQPQHF,TGTGCCAGCGGAGGGACTCAGCCCCAGCATTTT
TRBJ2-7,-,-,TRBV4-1,CASSQDSPSSYEQYF,TGCGCCAGCAGCCAAGATTCCCCCTCCTCCTACGAGCAGTACTTC
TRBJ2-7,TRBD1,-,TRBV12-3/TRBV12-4,CASSFWGQGDHEQYF,TGTGCCAGCAGTTTCTGGGGACAGGGGGATCACGAGCAGTACTTC
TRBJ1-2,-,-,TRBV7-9,CASSLAGTPYGYTF,TGTGCCAGCAGCTTAGCCGGGACACCTTATGGCTACACCTTC
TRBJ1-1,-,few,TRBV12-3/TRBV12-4,CASSRLNTEAFF,TGTGCCAGCTCACGGTTGAACACTGAAGCTTTCTTT
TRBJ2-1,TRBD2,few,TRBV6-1,CASQWGLAGDEQFF,TGTGCCAGCCAGTGGGGACTAGCGGGCGATGAGCAGTTCTTC
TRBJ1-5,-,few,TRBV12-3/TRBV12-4,CASSWEGVQPQHF,TGTGCCAGCAGTTGGGAGGGGGTCCAGCCCCAGCATTTT
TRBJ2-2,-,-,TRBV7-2,CASSLEWATGELFF,TGTGCCAGCAGCTTAGAGTGGGCGACGGGGGAGCTGTTTTTT
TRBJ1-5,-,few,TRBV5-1,CASSLGGVGQPQHF,TGCGCCAGCAGCTTGGGCGGGGTTGGCCAGCCCCAGCATTTT
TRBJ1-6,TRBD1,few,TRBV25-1,CASDGDDRDNSPLHF,TGTGCCAGCGATGGGGACGACAGGGATAATTCACCCCTCCACTTT
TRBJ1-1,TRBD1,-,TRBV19,CASSIDQLHSMGQPNTEAFF,TGTGCCAGTAGTATAGATCAATTACATTCGATGGGACAGCCGAACACTGAAGCTTTCTTT
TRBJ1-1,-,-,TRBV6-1,CANSARLTEAFF,TGTGCCAACAGTGCTAGACTCACTGAAGCTTTCTTT
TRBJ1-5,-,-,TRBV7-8,CASSSDWTQPQHF,TGTGCCAGCAGCTCTGACTGGACTCAGCCCCAGCATTTT
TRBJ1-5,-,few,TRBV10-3,CAISESGSRGNQPQHF,TGTGCCATCAGTGAGTCGGGCAGCCGGGGCAATCAGCCCCAGCATTTT
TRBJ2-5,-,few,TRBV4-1,CASSQDGEETQYF,TGCGCCAGCAGCCAAGATGGGGAAGAGACCCAGTACTTC